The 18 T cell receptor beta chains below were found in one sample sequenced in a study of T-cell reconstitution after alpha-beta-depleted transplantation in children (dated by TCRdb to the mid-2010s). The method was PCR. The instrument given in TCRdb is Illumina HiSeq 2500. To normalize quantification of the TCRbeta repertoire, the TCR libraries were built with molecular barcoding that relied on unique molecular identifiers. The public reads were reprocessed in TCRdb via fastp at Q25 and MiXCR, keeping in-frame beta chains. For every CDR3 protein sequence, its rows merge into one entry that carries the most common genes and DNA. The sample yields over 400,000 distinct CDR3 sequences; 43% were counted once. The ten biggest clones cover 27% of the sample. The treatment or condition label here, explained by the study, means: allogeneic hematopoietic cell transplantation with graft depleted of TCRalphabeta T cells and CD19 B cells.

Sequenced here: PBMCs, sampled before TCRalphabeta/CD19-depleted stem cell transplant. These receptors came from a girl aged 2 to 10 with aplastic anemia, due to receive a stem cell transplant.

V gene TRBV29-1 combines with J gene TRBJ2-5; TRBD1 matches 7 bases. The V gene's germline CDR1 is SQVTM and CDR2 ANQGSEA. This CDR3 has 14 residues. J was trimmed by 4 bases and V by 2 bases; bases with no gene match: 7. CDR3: CSVECEQGRETQYF. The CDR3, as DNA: TGCAGCGTTGAATGTGAACAGGGGCGAGAGACCCAGTACTTC.

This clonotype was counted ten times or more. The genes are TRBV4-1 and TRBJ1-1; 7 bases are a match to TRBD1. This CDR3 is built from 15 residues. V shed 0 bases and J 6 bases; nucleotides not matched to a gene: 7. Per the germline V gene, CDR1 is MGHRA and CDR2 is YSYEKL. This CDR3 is CASSQDHTRGAEAFF. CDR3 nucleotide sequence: TGCGCCAGCAGCCAAGATCATACCAGGGGGGCTGAAGCTTTCTTT.

The CDR3 nucleotides are TGTGCCAGCAGAAAGACAGATGAAAAACTGTTTTTT. Its translation is CASRKTDEKLFF. The chain is built from TRBV28 and TRBJ1-4, with TRBD1 as a possible D gene (5 bases). Trimming removed 6 bases from V and 6 bases from J, with 8 bases in between. The germline gives CDR1 MDHEN, CDR2 SYDVKM. The CDR3 loop spans 12 amino acids. Looking up the rest from reference TRBV28 and TRBJ1-4 gives the full variable domain: DVKVTQSSRYLVKRTGEKVFLECVQDMDHENMFWYRQDPGLGLRLIYFSYDVKMKEKGDIPEGYSVSREKKERFSLILESASTNQTSMYLCASRKTDEKLFFGSGTQLSVL.

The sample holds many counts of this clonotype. The DNA for the CDR3 is TGTGCCAGCAGCTTAGATTCCGGAGGGTACGGCACCGGGGAGCTGTTTTTT. Its translation: CASSLDSGGYGTGELFF. This sequence joins TRBV7-7 and TRBJ2-2, with D perhaps TRBD2 (6 bases). This CDR3 has 17 residues. CDR1 and CDR2 (germline): SSHAT, FNYEAQ (reference sequence). With 1 base removed from V and 4 bases from J, the gap between germline ends came to 16 bases.

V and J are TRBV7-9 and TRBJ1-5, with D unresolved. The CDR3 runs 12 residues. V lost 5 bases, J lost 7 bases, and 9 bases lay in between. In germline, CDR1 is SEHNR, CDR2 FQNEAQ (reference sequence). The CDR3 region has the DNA TGTGCCAGCAGCACAATTCAGCAGCCCCAGCATTTT. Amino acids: CASSTIQQPQHF.

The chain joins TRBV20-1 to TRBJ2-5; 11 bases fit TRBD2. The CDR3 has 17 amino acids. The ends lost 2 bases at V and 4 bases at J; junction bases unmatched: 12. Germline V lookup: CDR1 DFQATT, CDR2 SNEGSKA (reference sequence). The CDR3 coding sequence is TGCAGTGCTAGATTGGTGGGTAGCGGGAGGGCCTCAGAGACCCAGTACTTC. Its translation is CSARLVGSGRASETQYF.

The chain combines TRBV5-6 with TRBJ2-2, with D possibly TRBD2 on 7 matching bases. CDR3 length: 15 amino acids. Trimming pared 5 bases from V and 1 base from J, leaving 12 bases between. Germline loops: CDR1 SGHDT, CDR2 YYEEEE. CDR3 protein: CASRGRGQNTGELFF. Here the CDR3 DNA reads TGTGCCAGCAGAGGGAGGGGACAGAACACCGGGGAGCTGTTTTTT.

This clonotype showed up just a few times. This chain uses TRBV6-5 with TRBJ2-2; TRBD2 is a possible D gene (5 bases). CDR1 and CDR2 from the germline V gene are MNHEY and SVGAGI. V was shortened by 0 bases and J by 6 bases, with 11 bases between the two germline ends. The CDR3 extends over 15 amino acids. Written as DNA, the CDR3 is TGTGCCAGCAGTTACTCGAGGCCCGGGGCCGGGGAGCTGTTTTTT. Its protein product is CASSYSRPGAGELFF.

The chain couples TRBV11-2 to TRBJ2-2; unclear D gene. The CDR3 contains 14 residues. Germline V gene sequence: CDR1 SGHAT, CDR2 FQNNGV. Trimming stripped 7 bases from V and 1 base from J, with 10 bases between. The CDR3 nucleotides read TGTGCCAGCACAATTAGACGGAACACCGGGGAGCTGTTTTTT. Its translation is CASTIRRNTGELFF. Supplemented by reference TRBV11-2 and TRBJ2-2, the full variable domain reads EAGVAQSPRYKIIEKRQSVAFWCNPISGHATLYWYQQILGQGPKLLIQFQNNGVVDDSQLPKDRFSAERLKGVDSTLKIQPAKLEDSAVYLCASTIRRNTGELFFGEGSRLTVL.

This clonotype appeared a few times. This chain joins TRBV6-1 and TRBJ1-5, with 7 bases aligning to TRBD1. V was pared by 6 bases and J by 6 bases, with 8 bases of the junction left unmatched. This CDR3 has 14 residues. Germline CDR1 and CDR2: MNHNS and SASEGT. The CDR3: CASSASTGAQPQHF. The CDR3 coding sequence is TGTGCCAGCAGCGCAAGTACAGGGGCTCAGCCCCAGCATTTT.

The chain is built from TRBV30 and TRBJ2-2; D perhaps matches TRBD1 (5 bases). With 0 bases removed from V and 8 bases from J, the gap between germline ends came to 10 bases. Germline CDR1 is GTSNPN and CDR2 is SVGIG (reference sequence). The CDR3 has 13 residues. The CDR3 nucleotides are TGTGCCTGGAGTGTACAAGGGGCGGGGGAGCTGTTTTTT. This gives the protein CAWSVQGAGELFF.

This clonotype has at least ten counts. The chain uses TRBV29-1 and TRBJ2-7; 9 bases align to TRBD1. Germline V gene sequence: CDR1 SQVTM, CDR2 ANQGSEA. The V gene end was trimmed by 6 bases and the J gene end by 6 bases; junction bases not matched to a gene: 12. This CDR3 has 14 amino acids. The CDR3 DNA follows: TGCAGCGTCGCCCGGACAGGGGAGGTGGGCGAGCAGTACTTC. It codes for CSVARTGEVGEQYF.

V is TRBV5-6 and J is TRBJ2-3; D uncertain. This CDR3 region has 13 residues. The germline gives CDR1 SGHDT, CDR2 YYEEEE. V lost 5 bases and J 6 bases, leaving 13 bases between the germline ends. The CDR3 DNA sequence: TGTGCCAGCAGGCTCGACTCCCTGGATACGCAGTATTTT. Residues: CASRLDSLDTQYF.

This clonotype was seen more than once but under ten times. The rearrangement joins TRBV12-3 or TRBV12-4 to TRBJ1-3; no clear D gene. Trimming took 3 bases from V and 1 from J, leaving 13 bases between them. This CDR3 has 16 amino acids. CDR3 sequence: CASSLGPEASGNTIYF. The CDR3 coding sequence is TGTGCCAGCAGTTTGGGCCCCGAGGCTTCTGGAAACACCATATATTTT.

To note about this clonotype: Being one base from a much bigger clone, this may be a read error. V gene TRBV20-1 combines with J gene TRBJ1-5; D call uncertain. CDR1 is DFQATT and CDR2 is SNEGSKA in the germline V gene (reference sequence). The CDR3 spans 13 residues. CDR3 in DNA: TGCAGTGCTAGAAGGAGAGGGAATCAGCCCCATCATTTT. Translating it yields CSARRRGNQPHHF.

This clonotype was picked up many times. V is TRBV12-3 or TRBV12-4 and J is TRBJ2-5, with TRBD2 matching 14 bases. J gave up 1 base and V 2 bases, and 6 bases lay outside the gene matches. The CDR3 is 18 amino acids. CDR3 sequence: CASSLSKGLAGGQETQYF. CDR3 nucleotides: TGTGCCAGCAGTTTAAGTAAAGGACTAGCGGGGGGCCAAGAGACCCAGTACTTC.

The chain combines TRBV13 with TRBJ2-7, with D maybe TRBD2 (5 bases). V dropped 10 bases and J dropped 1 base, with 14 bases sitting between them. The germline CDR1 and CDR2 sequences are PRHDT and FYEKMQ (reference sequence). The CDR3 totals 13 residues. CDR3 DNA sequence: TGTGCCACCTCTGAGGGTCCTTCCTACGAGCAGTACTTC. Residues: CATSEGPSYEQYF.

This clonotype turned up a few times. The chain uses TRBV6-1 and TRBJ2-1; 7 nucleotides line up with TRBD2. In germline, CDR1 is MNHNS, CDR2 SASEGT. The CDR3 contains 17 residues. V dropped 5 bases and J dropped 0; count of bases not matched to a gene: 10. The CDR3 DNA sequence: TGTGCCAGCAGTCCCGGGGGAGGGGTCCACTCCTACAATGAGCAGTTCTTC. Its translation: CASSPGGGVHSYNEQFF.